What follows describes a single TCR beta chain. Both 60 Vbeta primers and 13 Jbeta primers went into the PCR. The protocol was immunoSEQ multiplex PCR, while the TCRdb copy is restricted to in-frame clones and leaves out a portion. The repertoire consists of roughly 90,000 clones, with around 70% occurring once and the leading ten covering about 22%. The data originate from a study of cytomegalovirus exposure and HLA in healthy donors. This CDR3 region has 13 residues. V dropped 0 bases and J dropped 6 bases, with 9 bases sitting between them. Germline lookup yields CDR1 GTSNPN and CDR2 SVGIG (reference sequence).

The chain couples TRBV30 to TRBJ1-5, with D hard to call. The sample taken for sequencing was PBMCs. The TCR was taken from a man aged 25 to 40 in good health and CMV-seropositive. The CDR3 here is CAWSVSPFQPQHF. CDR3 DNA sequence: TGTGCCTGGAGTGTATCCCCCTTTCAGCCCCAGCATTTT.